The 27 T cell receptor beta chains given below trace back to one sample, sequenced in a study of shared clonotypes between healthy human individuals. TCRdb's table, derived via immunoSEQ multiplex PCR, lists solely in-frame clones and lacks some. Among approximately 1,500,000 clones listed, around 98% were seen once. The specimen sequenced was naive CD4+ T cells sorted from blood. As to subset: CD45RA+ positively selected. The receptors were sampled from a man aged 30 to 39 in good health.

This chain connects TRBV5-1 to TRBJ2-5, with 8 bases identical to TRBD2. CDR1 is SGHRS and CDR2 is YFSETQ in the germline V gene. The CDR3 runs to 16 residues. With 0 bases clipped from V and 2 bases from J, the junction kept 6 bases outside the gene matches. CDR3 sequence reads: CASSLVLAEGQETQYF. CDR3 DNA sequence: TGCGCCAGCAGCTTGGTACTAGCGGAGGGACAAGAGACCCAGTACTTC. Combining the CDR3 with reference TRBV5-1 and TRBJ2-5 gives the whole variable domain KAGVTQTPRYLIKTRGQQVTLSCSPISGHRSVSWYQQTPGQGLQFLFEYFSETQRNKGNFPGRFSGRQFSNSRSEMNVSTLELGDSALYLCASSLVLAEGQETQYFGPGTRLLVL.

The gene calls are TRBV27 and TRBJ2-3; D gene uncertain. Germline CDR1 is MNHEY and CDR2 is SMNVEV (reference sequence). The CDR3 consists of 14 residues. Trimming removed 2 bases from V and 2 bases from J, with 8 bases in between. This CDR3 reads CASSLNWDTDTQYF. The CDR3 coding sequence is TGTGCCAGCAGTTTAAACTGGGACACAGATACGCAGTATTTT.

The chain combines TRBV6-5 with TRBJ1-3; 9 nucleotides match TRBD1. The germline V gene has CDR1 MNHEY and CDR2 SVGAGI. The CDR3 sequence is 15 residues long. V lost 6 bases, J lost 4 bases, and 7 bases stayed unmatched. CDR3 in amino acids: CASRRTGGGGNTIYF. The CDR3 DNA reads TGTGCCAGCAGAAGAACAGGGGGCGGCGGAAACACCATATATTTT.

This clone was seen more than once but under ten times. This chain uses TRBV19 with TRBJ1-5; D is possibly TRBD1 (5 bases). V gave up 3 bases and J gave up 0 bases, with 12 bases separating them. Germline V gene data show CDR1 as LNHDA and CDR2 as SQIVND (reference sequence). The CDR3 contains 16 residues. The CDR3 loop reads CASSMSGGVSNQPQHF. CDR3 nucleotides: TGTGCCAGTAGTATGAGTGGAGGGGTTAGCAATCAGCCCCAGCATTTT.

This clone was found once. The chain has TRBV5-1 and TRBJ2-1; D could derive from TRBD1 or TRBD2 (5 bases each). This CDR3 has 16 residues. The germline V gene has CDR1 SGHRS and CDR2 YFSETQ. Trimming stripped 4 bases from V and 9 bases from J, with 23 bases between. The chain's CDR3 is CASSADAGTGFGEQFF. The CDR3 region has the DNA TGCGCCAGCAGCGCGGACGCCGGGACGGGCTTCGGTGAGCAGTTCTTC.

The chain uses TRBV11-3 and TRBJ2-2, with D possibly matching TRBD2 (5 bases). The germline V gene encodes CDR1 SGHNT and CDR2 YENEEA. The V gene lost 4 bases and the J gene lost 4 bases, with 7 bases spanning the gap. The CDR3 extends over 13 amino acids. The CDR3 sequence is CASSSDFTGELFF. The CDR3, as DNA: TGTGCCAGCAGCTCGGACTTCACCGGGGAGCTGTTTTTT.

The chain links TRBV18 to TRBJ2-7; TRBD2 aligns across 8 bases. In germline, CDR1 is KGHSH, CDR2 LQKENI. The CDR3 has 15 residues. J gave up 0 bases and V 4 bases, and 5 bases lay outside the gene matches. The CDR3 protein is CASSQTSGPSYEQYF. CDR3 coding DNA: TGTGCCAGCTCACAAACTAGCGGCCCCTCCTACGAGCAGTACTTC.

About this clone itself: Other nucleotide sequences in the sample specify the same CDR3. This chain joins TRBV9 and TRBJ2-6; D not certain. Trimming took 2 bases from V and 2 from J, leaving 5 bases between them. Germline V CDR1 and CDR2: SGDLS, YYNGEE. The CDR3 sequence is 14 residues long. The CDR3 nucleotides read TGTGCCAGCAGCGTTCGTCCTGGGGCCAACGTCCTGACTTTC. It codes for CASSVRPGANVLTF.

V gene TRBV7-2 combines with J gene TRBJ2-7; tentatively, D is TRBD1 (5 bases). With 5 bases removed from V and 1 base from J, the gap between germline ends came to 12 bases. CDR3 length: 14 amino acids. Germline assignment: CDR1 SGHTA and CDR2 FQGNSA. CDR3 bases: TGTGCCAGCAGCCCTAACAGGATTTCCTACGAGCAGTACTTC. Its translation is CASSPNRISYEQYF. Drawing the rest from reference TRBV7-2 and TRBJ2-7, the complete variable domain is GAGVSQSPSNKVTEKGKDVELRCDPISGHTALYWYRQSLGQGLEFLIYFQGNSAPDKSGLPSDRFSAERTGGSVSTLTIQRTQQEDSAVYLCASSPNRISYEQYFGPGTRLTVT.

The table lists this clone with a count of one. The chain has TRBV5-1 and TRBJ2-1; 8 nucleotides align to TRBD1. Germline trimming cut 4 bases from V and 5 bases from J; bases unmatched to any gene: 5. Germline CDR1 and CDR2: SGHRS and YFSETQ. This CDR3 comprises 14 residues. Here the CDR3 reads CASSPTTGDNEQFF. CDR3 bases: TGCGCCAGCAGCCCTACGACAGGGGACAATGAGCAGTTCTTC.

The CDR3 loop is CASSVGTGRNQPQHF. CDR3 nucleotide sequence: TGTGCCAGCAGCGTAGGGACAGGGAGGAATCAGCCCCAGCATTTT. The chain is built from TRBV9 and TRBJ1-5; 8 positions agree with TRBD1. Per the germline V gene, CDR1 is SGDLS and CDR2 is YYNGEE. The CDR3 loop spans 15 amino acids. V was clipped by 0 bases and J by 4 bases; unmatched bases: 3.

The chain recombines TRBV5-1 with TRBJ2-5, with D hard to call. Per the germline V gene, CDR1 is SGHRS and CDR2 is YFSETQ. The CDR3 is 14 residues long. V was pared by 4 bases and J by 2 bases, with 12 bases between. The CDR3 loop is CASSQEGQQETQYF. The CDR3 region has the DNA TGCGCCAGCAGCCAGGAAGGGCAGCAAGAGACCCAGTACTTC.

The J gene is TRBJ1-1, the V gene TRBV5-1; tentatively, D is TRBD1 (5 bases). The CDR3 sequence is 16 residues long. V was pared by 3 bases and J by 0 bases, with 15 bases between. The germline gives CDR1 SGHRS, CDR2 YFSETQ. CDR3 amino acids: CASSSPTAAMNTEAFF. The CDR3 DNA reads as TGCGCCAGCAGCTCCCCGACAGCCGCCATGAACACTGAAGCTTTCTTT.

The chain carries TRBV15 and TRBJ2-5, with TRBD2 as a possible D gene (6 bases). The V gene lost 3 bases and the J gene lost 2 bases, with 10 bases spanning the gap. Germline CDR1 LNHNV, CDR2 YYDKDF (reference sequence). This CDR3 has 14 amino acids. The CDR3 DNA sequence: TGTGCCACCAGCAGGGCGGGACGTCAAGAGACCCAGTACTTC. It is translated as CATSRAGRQETQYF. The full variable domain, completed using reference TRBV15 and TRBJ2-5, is DAMVIQNPRYQVTQFGKPVTLSCSQTLNHNVMYWYQQKSSQAPKLLFHYYDKDFNNEADTPDNFQSRRPNTSFCFLDIRSPGLGDTAMYLCATSRAGRQETQYFGPGTRLLVL.

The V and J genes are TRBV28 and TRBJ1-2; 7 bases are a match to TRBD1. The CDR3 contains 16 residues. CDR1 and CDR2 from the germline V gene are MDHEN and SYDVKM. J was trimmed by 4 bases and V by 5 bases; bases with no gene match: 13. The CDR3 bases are TGTGCCAGCAGTCAACCCCCGGGACAGAACATCTATGGCTACACCTTC. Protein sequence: CASSQPPGQNIYGYTF.

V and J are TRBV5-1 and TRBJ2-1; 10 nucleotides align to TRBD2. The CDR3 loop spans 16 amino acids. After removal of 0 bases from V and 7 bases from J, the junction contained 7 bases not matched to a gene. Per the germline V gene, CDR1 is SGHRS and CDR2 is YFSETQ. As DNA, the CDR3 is TGCGCCAGCAGCTTGGCGGTCAGCGGGAGGGCAAATGAGCAGTTCTTC. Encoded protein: CASSLAVSGRANEQFF.

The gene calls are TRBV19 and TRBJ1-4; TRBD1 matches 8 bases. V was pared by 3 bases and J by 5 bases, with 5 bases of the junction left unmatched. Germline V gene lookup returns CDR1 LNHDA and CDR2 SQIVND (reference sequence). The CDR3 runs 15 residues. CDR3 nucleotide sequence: TGTGCCAGTAGTATTACCGGACAGGGAAATGAAAAACTGTTTTTT. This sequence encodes CASSITGQGNEKLFF.

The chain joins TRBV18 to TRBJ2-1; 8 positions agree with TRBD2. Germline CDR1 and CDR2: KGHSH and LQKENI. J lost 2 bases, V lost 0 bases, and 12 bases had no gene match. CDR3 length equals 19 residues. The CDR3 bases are TGTGCCAGCTCACCACCCCCCCAGGGACTAGGGACTACCTACAATGAGCAGTTCTTC. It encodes CASSPPPQGLGTTYNEQFF.

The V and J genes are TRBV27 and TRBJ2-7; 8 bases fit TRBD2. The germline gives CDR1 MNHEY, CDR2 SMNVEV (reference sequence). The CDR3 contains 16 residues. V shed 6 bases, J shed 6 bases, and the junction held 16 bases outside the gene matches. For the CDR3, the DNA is TGTGCCAGCAGCAAATCGGCCCCACCCGGGGGGGGCGAGCAGTACTTC. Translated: CASSKSAPPGGGEQYF.

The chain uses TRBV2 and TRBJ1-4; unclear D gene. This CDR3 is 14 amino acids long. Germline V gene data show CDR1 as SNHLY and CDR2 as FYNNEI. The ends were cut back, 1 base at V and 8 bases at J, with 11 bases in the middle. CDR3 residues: CASSEVGIGEKLFF. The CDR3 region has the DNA TGTGCCAGCAGTGAAGTGGGGATAGGGGAAAAACTGTTTTTT. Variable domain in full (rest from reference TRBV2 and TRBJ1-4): EPEVTQTPSHQVTQMGQEVILRCVPISNHLYFYWYRQILGQKVEFLVSFYNNEISEKSEIFDDQFSVERPDGSNFTLKIRSTKLEDSAMYFCASSEVGIGEKLFFGSGTQLSVL.

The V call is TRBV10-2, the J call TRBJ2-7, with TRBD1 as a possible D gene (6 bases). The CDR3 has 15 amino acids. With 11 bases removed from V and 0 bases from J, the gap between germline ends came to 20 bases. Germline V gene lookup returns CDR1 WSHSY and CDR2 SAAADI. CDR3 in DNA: TGCGCCCTGGTTCGGCGGACAGCAAACTCCTACGAGCAGTACTTC. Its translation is CALVRRTANSYEQYF.

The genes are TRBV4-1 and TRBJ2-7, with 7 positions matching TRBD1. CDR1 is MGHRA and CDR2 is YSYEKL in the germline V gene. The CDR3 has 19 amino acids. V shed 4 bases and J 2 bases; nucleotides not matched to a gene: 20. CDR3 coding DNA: TGCGCCAGCAGCCCCTCGGGCCCCACACAGGGGAGATTAGCCTACGAGCAGTACTTC. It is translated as CASSPSGPTQGRLAYEQYF.

The CDR3 sequence: CASSGRSGQETQYF. The DNA of the CDR3 is TGCGCCAGCAGCGGGCGGAGCGGGCAAGAGACCCAGTACTTC. The chain recombines TRBV5-1 with TRBJ2-5; D perhaps matches TRBD2 (6 bases). The CDR3 runs 14 residues. Trimming removed 4 bases from V and 2 bases from J, with 12 bases in between. Germline-derived CDR1 and CDR2 are SGHRS and YFSETQ.

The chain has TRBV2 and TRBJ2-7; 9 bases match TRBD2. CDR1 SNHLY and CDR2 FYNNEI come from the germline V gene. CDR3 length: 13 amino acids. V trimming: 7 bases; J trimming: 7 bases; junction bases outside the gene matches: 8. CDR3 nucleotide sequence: TGTGCCAGCATGAAGCGGGAGGTCGGGGAGCAGTACTTC. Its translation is CASMKREVGEQYF.

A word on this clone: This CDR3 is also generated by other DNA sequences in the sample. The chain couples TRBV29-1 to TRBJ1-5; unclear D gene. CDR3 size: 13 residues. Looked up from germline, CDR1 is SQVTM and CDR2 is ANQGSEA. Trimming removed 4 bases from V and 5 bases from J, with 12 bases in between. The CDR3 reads CSVAKDRDQPQHF. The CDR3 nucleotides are TGCAGCGTTGCGAAGGACCGTGATCAGCCCCAGCATTTT.

The CDR3 nucleotides read TGTGCCAGCAGCCGGCGGGGGACTAGCAACAATGAGCAGTTCTTC. Amino acids: CASSRRGTSNNEQFF. This chain uses TRBV7-2 with TRBJ2-1; 9 bases are shared with TRBD2. Germline V gene lookup returns CDR1 SGHTA and CDR2 FQGNSA. Trimming at V came to 5 bases and at J to 5 bases, leaving 7 bases not matched to a gene. The CDR3 totals 15 residues.

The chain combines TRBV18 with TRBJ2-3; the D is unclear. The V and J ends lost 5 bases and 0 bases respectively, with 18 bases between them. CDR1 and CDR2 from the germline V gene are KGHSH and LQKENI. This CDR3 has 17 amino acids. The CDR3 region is CASSSLGAVASTDTQYF. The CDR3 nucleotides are TGTGCCAGCTCATCCCTAGGCGCAGTGGCTAGCACAGATACGCAGTATTTT.